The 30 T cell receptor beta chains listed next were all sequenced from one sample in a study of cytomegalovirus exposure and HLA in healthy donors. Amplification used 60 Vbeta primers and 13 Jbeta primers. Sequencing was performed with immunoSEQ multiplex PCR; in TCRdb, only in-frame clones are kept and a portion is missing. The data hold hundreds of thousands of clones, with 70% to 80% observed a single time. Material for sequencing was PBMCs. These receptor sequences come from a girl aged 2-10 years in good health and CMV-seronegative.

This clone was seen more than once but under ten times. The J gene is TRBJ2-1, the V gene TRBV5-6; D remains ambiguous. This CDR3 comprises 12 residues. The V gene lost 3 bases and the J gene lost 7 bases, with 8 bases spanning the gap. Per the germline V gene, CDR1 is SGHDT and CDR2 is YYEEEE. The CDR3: CASSSPGNEQFF. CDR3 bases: TGTGCCAGCAGCTCCCCGGGTAATGAGCAGTTCTTC.

The CDR3 DNA is TGTGCCAGCAGCTTGGATGCAGGGGGCTATGGCTACACCTTC. It codes for CASSLDAGGYGYTF. The gene calls are TRBV5-4 and TRBJ1-2; 7 nucleotides agree with TRBD1. CDR3 length: 14 amino acids. The junction had 3 bases not matched to a gene; V was cut back by 0 bases and J by 4 bases. CDR1 and CDR2 from the germline V gene are SGHNT and YYREEE (reference sequence).

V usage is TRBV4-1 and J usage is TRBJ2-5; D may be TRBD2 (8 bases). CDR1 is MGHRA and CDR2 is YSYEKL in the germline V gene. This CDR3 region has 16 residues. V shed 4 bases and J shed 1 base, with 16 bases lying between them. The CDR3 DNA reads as TGCGCCAGCAGCCCAGGGGGGGCGGGGGGCCAAGAGACCCAGTACTTC. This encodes CASSPGGAGGQETQYF.

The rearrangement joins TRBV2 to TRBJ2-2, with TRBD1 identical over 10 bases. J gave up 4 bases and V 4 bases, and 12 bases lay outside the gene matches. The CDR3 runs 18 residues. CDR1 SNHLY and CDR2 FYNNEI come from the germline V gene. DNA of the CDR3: TGTGCCAGCAGTGTCTCACCAGCGAGACAGGGGGCCACCGGGGAGCTGTTTTTT. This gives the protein CASSVSPARQGATGELFF.

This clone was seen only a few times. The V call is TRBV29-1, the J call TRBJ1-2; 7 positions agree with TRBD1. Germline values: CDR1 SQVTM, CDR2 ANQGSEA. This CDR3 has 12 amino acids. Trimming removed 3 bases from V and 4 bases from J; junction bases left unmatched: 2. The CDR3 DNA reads TGCAGCGTTGAGTGGGACAGCTATGGCTACACCTTC. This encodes CSVEWDSYGYTF.

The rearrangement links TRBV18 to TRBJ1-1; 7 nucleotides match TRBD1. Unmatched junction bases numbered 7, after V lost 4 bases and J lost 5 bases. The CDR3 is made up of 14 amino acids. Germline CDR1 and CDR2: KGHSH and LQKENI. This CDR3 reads CASSLKTGMTEAFF. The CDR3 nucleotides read TGTGCCAGCTCACTTAAGACAGGGATGACTGAAGCTTTCTTT.

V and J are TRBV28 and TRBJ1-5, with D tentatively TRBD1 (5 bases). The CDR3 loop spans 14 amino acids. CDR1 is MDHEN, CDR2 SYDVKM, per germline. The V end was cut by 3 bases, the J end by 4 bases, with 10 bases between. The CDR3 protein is CASSFRGPNQPQHF. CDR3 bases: TGTGCCAGCAGTTTTAGGGGTCCTAATCAGCCCCAGCATTTT.

The CDR3: CSAPSGVYYGYTF. The CDR3 DNA reads as TGCAGCGCCCCTTCGGGGGTTTACTATGGCTACACCTTC. The V gene is TRBV29-1, the J gene TRBJ1-2, with a weak D call TRBD1 (5 bases). The CDR3 contains 13 residues. Deletions cut 7 bases from V and 3 bases from J, with 15 bases between. In germline, CDR1 is SQVTM, CDR2 ANQGSEA.

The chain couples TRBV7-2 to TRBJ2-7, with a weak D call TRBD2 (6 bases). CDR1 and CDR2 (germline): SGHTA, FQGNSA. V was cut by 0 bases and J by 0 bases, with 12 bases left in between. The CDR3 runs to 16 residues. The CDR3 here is CASSLAGTASSYEQYF. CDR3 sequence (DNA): TGTGCCAGCAGCTTAGCCGGGACTGCAAGCTCCTACGAGCAGTACTTC.

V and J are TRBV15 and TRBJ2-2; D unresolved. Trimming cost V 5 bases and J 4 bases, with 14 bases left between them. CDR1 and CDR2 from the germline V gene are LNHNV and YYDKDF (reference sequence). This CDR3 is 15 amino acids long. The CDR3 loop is CATSPRAGSTGELFF. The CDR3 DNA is TGTGCCACCAGCCCCCGTGCAGGCAGCACCGGGGAGCTGTTTTTT.

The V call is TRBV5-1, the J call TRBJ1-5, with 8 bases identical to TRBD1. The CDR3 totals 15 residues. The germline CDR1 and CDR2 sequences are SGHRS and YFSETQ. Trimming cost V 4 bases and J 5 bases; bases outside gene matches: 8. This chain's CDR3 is CASSIFGTGYQPQHF. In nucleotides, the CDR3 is TGCGCCAGCAGCATCTTCGGGACAGGCTATCAGCCCCAGCATTTT.

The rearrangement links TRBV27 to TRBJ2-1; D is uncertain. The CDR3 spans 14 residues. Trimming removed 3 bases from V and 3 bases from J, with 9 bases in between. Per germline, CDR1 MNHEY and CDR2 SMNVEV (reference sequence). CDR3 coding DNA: TGTGCCAGCAGTTTGTCTGAGAACTACAATGAGCAGTTCTTC. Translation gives CASSLSENYNEQFF.

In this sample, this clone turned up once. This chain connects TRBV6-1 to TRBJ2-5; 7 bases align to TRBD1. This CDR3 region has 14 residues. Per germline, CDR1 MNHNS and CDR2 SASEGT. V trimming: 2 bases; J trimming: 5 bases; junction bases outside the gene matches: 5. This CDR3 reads CASSENRGSETQYF. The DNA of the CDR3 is TGTGCCAGCAGTGAAAACAGGGGATCGGAGACCCAGTACTTC.

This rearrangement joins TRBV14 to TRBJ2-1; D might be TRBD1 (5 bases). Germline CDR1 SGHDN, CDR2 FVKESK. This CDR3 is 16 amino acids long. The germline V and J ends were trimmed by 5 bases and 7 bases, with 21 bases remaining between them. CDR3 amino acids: CASSVRGSNPVNEQFF. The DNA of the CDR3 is TGTGCCAGCAGCGTAAGGGGCTCTAACCCGGTAAATGAGCAGTTCTTC.

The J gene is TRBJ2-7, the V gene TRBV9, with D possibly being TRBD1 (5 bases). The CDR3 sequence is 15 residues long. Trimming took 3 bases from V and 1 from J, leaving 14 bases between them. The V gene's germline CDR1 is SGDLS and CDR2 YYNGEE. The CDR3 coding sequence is TGTGCCAGCAGCGCCCGTGCAGGGATGTCCTACGAGCAGTACTTC. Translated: CASSARAGMSYEQYF.

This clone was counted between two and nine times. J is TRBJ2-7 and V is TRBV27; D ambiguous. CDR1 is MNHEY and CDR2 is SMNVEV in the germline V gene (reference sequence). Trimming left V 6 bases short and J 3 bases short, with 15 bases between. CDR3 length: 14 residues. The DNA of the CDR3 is TGTGCCAGCAGACTGACCCAAGGCGGCTACGAGCAGTACTTC. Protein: CASRLTQGGYEQYF.

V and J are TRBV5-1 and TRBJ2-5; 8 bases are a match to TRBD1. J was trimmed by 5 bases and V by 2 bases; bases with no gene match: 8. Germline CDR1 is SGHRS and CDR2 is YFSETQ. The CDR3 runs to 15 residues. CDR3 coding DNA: TGCGCCAGCAGCTTACGACAGGGGATATGGGAGACCCAGTACTTC. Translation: CASSLRQGIWETQYF.

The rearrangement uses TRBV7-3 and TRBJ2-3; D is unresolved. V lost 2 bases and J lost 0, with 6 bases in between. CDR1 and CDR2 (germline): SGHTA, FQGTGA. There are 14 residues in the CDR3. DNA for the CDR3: TGTGCCAGCAGCTTAGTCACTAGCACAGATACGCAGTATTTT. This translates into CASSLVTSTDTQYF.

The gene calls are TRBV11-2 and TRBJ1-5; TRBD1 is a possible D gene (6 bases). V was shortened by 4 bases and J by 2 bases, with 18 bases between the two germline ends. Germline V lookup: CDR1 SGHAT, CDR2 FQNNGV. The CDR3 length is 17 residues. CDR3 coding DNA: TGTGCCAGCAGCTATAGCTACCGGGACAATCGCAATCAGCCCCAGCATTTT. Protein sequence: CASSYSYRDNRNQPQHF.

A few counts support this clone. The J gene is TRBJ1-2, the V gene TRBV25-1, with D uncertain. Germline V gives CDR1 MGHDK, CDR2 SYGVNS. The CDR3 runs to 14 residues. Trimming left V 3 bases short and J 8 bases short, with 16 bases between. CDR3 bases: TGTGCCAGCAGTGATTTAAGCGCTTCGGGGGGCTACACCTTC. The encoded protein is CASSDLSASGGYTF.

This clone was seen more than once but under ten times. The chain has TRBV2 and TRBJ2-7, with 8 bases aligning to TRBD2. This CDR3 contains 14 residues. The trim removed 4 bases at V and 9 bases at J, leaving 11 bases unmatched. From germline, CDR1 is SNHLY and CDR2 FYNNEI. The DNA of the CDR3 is TGTGCCAGCAGTGCGGCGGGGGGCCCGCGGTGGCAGTACTTC. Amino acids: CASSAAGGPRWQYF.

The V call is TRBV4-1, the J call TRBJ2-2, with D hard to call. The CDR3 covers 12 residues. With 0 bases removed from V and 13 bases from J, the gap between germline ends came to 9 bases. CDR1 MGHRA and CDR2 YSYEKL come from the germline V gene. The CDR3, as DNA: TGCGCCAGCAGCCAAGACGGCGGTCGGCTGTTTTTT. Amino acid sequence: CASSQDGGRLFF.

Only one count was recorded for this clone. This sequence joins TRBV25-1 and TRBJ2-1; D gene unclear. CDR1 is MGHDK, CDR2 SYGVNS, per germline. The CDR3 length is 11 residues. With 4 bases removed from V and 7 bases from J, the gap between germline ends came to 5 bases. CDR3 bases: TGTGCCAGCAGTGGCCTAAATGAGCAGTTCTTC. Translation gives CASSGLNEQFF.

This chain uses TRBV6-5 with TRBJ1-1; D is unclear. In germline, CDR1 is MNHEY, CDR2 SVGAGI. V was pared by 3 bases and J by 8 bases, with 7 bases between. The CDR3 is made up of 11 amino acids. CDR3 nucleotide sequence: TGTGCCAGCAGTTATGAACGGGAAGCTTTCTTT. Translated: CASSYEREAFF.

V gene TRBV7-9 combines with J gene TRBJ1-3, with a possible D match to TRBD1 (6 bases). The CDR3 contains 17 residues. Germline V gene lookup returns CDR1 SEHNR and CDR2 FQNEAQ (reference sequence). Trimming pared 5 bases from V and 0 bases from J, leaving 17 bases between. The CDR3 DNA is TGTGCCAGCAGCGATGTACAGGGATCAAGCTCTGGAAACACCATATATTTT. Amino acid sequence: CASSDVQGSSSGNTIYF.

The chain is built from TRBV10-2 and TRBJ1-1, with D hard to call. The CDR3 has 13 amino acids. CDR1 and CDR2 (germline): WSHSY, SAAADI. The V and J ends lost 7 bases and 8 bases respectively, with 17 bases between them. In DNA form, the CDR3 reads TGCGCCAGCACCCCGGTGACCCCAGGAGAAGCTTTCTTT. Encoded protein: CASTPVTPGEAFF.

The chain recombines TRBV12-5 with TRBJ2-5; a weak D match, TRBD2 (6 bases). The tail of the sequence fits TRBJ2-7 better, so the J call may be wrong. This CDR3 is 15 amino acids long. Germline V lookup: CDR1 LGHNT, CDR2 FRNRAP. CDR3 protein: CASGFGARELDEQYF. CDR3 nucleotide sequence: TGTGCTAGTGGTTTCGGAGCTCGGGAGCTCGACGAGCAGTACTTC.

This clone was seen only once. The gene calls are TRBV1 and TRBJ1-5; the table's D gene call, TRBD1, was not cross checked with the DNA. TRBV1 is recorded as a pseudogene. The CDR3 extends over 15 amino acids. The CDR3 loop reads CTSSQETGGNQPQHF. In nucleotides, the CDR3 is TGCACCAGCAGCCAAGAGACAGGGGGCAATCAGCCCCAGCATTTT.

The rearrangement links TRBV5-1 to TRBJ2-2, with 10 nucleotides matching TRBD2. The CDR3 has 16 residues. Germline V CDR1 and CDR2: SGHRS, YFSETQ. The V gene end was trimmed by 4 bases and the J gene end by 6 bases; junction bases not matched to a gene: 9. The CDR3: CASSVTSGVFSGELFF. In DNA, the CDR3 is TGCGCCAGCAGCGTCACTAGCGGGGTCTTCTCCGGGGAGCTGTTTTTT.

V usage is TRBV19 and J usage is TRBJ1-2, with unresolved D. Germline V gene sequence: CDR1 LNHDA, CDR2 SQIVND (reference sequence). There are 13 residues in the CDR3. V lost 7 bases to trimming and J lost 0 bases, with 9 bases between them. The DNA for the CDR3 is TGTGCCAGTAAAGAGGGAACTAACTATGGCTACACCTTC. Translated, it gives CASKEGTNYGYTF.